The 19 T cell receptor beta chains given below trace back to one sample, sequenced in a study of control samples from healthy donors and cancer patients. Produced via immunoSEQ multiplex PCR; TCRdb's table is partial and in-frame only. The data contain 95,000 to 150,000 clones, around 86% of them singletons. The sequenced sample was blood. These receptors all stem from a man aged 40-49 years in good health.

Concerning this clone: This could be a read error, since a much larger clone is one nucleotide away. This chain uses TRBV24-1 with TRBJ1-6; D may be TRBD1 (6 bases). The CDR3 has 16 residues. The germline gives CDR1 KGHDR, CDR2 SFDVKD. The CDR3 spells CATSDKQGPPSSLLHF. The CDR3 region has the DNA TGTGCCACCAGTGACAAACAGGGACCCCCAAGTTCACTCCTCCACTTT.

The chain recombines TRBV24-1 with TRBJ1-1; no firm D call. This CDR3 contains 12 residues. Germline V gives CDR1 KGHDR, CDR2 SFDVKD. V dropped 2 bases and J dropped 2 bases, with 2 bases sitting between them. The CDR3 sequence is CATSDYNTEAFF. The CDR3 nucleotides are TGTGCCACCAGTGATTATAACACTGAAGCTTTCTTT.

The chain joins TRBV9 to TRBJ1-2; no definite D call. V was pared by 0 bases and J by 6 bases, with 9 bases between. This CDR3 has 13 residues. The germline gives CDR1 SGDLS, CDR2 YYNGEE. In DNA, the CDR3 is TGTGCCAGCAGCGTAGGACACGATAATGGCTACACCTTC. Translation: CASSVGHDNGYTF.

The chain uses TRBV7-3 and TRBJ2-1, with unresolved D. The germline V gene has CDR1 SGHTA and CDR2 FQGTGA. The CDR3 has 12 amino acids. V lost 5 bases and J 8 bases, leaving 10 bases between the germline ends. The CDR3 protein is CASSAYRDEQFF. In DNA, the CDR3 is TGTGCCAGCAGCGCCTACAGAGATGAGCAGTTCTTC.

V usage is TRBV6-2 or TRBV6-3 and J usage is TRBJ2-5, with TRBD2 matching 11 bases. In germline, CDR1 is MNHEY, CDR2 SVGEGT. V shed 2 bases and J 3 bases; nucleotides not matched to a gene: 8. The CDR3 is 17 amino acids. The CDR3, as DNA: TGTGCCAGCAGTTACCACCCTACTAGCGGGAGAGAAGAGACCCAGTACTTC. It encodes CASSYHPTSGREETQYF.

This chain connects TRBV7-2 to TRBJ2-5, with TRBD2 identical over 11 bases. V shed 1 base and J 4 bases; nucleotides not matched to a gene: 11. Germline CDR1 SGHTA, CDR2 FQGNSA. This CDR3 contains 18 residues. CDR3: CASSLGGLSGGALETQYF. The CDR3 nucleotides read TGTGCCAGCAGCTTAGGAGGCCTTAGCGGGGGGGCGCTAGAGACCCAGTACTTC. The full variable domain, its missing parts supplied by reference TRBV7-2 and TRBJ2-5, is GAGVSQSPSNKVTEKGKDVELRCDPISGHTALYWYRQSLGQGLEFLIYFQGNSAPDKSGLPSDRFSAERTGGSVSTLTIQRTQQEDSAVYLCASSLGGLSGGALETQYFGPGTRLLVL.

The chain links TRBV12-5 to TRBJ1-2; tentatively, D is TRBD1 (6 bases). CDR3 size: 15 residues. With 2 bases removed from V and 3 bases from J, the gap between germline ends came to 13 bases. The germline V gene has CDR1 LGHNT and CDR2 FRNRAP. CDR3 in DNA: TGTGCTAGTGGTTTGATCTTGGCAGGGGACTATGGCTACACCTTC. Encoded protein: CASGLILAGDYGYTF.

V usage is TRBV7-2 and J usage is TRBJ2-7; no clear D. V was clipped by 5 bases and J by 7 bases, with 9 bases between them. The CDR3 is made up of 11 amino acids. Germline V gives CDR1 SGHTA, CDR2 FQGNSA. CDR3 amino acids: CASSDLGEQYF. The CDR3, as DNA: TGTGCCAGCAGCGACCTAGGGGAGCAGTACTTC.

The V and J genes are TRBV7-2 and TRBJ1-5, with 9 bases aligning to TRBD1. This CDR3 region has 15 residues. CDR1 is SGHTA and CDR2 is FQGNSA in the germline V gene. The junction had 5 bases not matched to a gene; V was cut back by 1 base and J by 7 bases. CDR3 nucleotide sequence: TGTGCCAGCAGCTTAGGTGGGACAGGGCTCCAGCCCCAGCATTTT. Its protein product is CASSLGGTGLQPQHF.

The gene calls are TRBV11-3 and TRBJ2-4; D ambiguous. Germline V gene data show CDR1 as SGHNT and CDR2 as YENEEA. The V gene lost 5 bases and the J gene lost 2 bases, with 19 bases spanning the gap. The CDR3 extends over 17 amino acids. For the CDR3, the DNA is TGTGCCAGCAGCGCACGCCTCGGGTCAGCCCCCAAAAACATTCAGTACTTC. This sequence encodes CASSARLGSAPKNIQYF.

V is TRBV6-6 and J is TRBJ1-1; D is ambiguous. Germline CDR1 and CDR2: MNHNY and SVGAGI (reference sequence). The CDR3 totals 14 residues. Trimming left V 0 bases short and J 1 base short, with 6 bases between. CDR3 bases: TGTGCCAGCAGTTACTCCAAGGGGAACACTGAAGCTTTCTTT. Translating gives CASSYSKGNTEAFF.

The V call is TRBV7-2, the J call TRBJ2-5; TRBD2 might be the D (7 bases). Looked up from germline, CDR1 is SGHTA and CDR2 is FQGNSA. The CDR3 is made up of 16 amino acids. V was trimmed by 0 bases and J by 7 bases, leaving 18 bases between them. CDR3 loop: CASSLAYGGGPVTQYF. In nucleotides, the CDR3 is TGTGCCAGCAGCTTAGCATATGGGGGGGGGCCGGTGACCCAGTACTTC.

The gene calls are TRBV7-8 and TRBJ1-1; tentatively, D is TRBD1 (6 bases). Germline lookup yields CDR1 SGHVS and CDR2 FQNEAQ. Trimming shortened V by 2 bases and J by 4 bases, and 20 bases separated the two germline ends. There are 17 residues in the CDR3. The CDR3 reads CASSLRGGGLYGTEAFF. In DNA, the CDR3 is TGTGCCAGCAGCTTAAGGGGGGGCGGATTGTATGGCACTGAAGCTTTCTTT.

The rearrangement links TRBV18 to TRBJ2-1, with TRBD2 matching over 12 bases. Germline V gene data show CDR1 as KGHSH and CDR2 as LQKENI. The CDR3 is made up of 18 amino acids. V lost 4 bases and J lost 6; bases outside the gene matches: 13. The DNA for the CDR3 is TGTGCCAGCTCACGAACGGGGACTAGCGGGTTCGTGGGCAATGAGCAGTTCTTC. Translated, it gives CASSRTGTSGFVGNEQFF.

V gene TRBV19 combines with J gene TRBJ2-2; 12 bases fit TRBD1. The length of the CDR3 is 15 residues. The J segment lost 6 bases and the V segment lost 3 bases, leaving 2 bases of the junction unmatched. Germline V gene data show CDR1 as LNHDA and CDR2 as SQIVND (reference sequence). This CDR3 is CASSIGDRGPGELFF. The DNA for the CDR3 is TGTGCCAGTAGTATTGGGGACAGGGGGCCCGGGGAGCTGTTTTTT. The variable domain in full, with the rest retrieved from reference TRBV19 and TRBJ2-2, is DGGITQSPKYLFRKEGQNVTLSCEQNLNHDAMYWYRQDPGQGLRLIYYSQIVNDFQKGDIAEGYSVSREKKESFPLTVTSAQKNPTAFYLCASSIGDRGPGELFFGEGSRLTVL.

This clone has just one count. The chain joins TRBV7-2 to TRBJ1-4, with 9 bases identical to TRBD1. Germline V gives CDR1 SGHTA, CDR2 FQGNSA. The length of the CDR3 is 17 residues. V lost 4 bases and J lost 11; bases outside the gene matches: 17. CDR3 region: CASSYTNSGTGSGKLFF. Here the CDR3 DNA reads TGTGCCAGCAGCTATACTAACTCCGGGACAGGGTCCGGTAAACTGTTTTTT.

A single count supports this clone. The gene calls are TRBV9 and TRBJ1-6, with D unclear. CDR3 size: 13 residues. Trimming took off 2 bases at V and 3 bases at J, with 3 bases between the two ends. Germline V gives CDR1 SGDLS, CDR2 YYNGEE. The CDR3 spells CASSVDYNSPLHF. In DNA, the CDR3 is TGTGCCAGCAGCGTGGACTATAATTCACCCCTCCACTTT. The entire variable domain, with the rest obtained from reference TRBV9 and TRBJ1-6, is as follows: DSGVTQTPKHLITATGQRVTLRCSPRSGDLSVYWYQQSLDQGLQFLIQYYNGEERAKGNILERFSAQQFPDLHSELNLSSLELGDSALYFCASSVDYNSPLHFGNGTRLTVT.

The chain joins TRBV2 to TRBJ2-4; D assignment may be TRBD1 or TRBD2 (5 bases each). V dropped 5 bases and J dropped 5 bases, with 16 bases sitting between them. The CDR3 has 15 residues. Per the germline V gene, CDR1 is SNHLY and CDR2 is FYNNEI. CDR3 sequence reads: CASSSPRGVQNIQYF. In DNA, the CDR3 is TGTGCCAGCAGTTCTCCGAGAGGGGTCCAAAACATTCAGTACTTC.

The chain links TRBV5-5 to TRBJ1-5; D uncertain. V dropped 0 bases and J dropped 0 bases, with 13 bases sitting between them. The CDR3 length is 17 residues. CDR1 SGHKS and CDR2 YYEKEE come from the germline V gene (reference sequence). CDR3 nucleotides: TGTGCCAGCAGCTTGGGACCAGTGCGTCCTAGCAATCAGCCCCAGCATTTT. Protein product: CASSLGPVRPSNQPQHF.